A selection of T cell receptor beta chains follows, all from one sample in a study of T cell clones after liver transplantation. Profiling relied on immunoSEQ multiplex PCR, and the TCRdb table lists in-frame clones only, not all of them. The sample yields 55,000 to 75,000 clones, 70% seen once. The specimen comprised CD4+ T cells from blood, sampled at the approximately 15-month timepoint. The receptors here all came from a human patient who received a liver transplant. T cells may partly derive from the graft donor. Each CDR3 is given with its conserved first and last residue. D genes are given only for firm matches. Clone size is stated in some rows and not others, as once, few, many or a class when expanded.

d_call: TRBD1; j_call: TRBJ2-1; clone_size: .; v_call: TRBV6-1; cdr3_nt: TGTGCCAGCAGTGAACAAGGGACAGGGTACAATGAGCAGTTCTTC; cdr3_aa: CASSEQGTGYNEQFF
d_call: .; j_call: TRBJ2-2; clone_size: few; v_call: TRBV28; cdr3_nt: TGTGCCAGCATTCGAGGAGGGTATAGGGGGGAGCTGTTTTTT; cdr3_aa: CASIRGGYRGELFF
d_call: TRBD1; j_call: TRBJ1-4; clone_size: .; v_call: TRBV7-2; cdr3_nt: TGTGCCAGCAGCGAGGGGGACAGGCGAAATGAAAAACTGTTTTTT; cdr3_aa: CASSEGDRRNEKLFF
d_call: .; j_call: TRBJ1-6; clone_size: .; v_call: TRBV19; cdr3_nt: TGTGCCAGTAGGACTCGGGACGTCTATAATTCACCCCTCCACTTT; cdr3_aa: CASRTRDVYNSPLHF
d_call: .; j_call: TRBJ1-5; clone_size: .; v_call: TRBV7-2; cdr3_nt: TGTGCCAGCAGCCCGGACCGGAATCAGCCCCAGCATTTT; cdr3_aa: CASSPDRNQPQHF
d_call: TRBD1; j_call: TRBJ2-1; clone_size: .; v_call: TRBV9; cdr3_nt: TGTGCCAGCAGCCCCTTCGACAGGGGCGATGAGCAGTTCTTC; cdr3_aa: CASSPFDRGDEQFF
d_call: .; j_call: TRBJ2-3; clone_size: .; v_call: TRBV30; cdr3_nt: TGTGCCTGGAGGGGAGTGCTTAACACAGATACGCAGTATTTT; cdr3_aa: CAWRGVLNTDTQYF
d_call: .; j_call: TRBJ1-1; clone_size: .; v_call: TRBV19; cdr3_nt: TGTGCCAGTAGTATAACCTCAGGGAACACTGAAGCTTTCTTT; cdr3_aa: CASSITSGNTEAFF
d_call: TRBD2; j_call: TRBJ2-7; clone_size: .; v_call: TRBV6-5; cdr3_nt: TGTGCCAGCAGCGGGACTAGCGGGGGTTCCTACGAGCAGTACTTC; cdr3_aa: CASSGTSGGSYEQYF
d_call: .; j_call: TRBJ1-1; clone_size: few; v_call: TRBV30; cdr3_nt: TGTGCCTGGAGTGTATGGGGGGCTGACACTGAAGCTTTCTTT; cdr3_aa: CAWSVWGADTEAFF
d_call: .; j_call: TRBJ2-1; clone_size: .; v_call: TRBV7-2; cdr3_nt: TGTGCCAGCAGCCTGGACAGTAATGAGCAGTTCTTC; cdr3_aa: CASSLDSNEQFF
d_call: TRBD2; j_call: TRBJ2-3; clone_size: .; v_call: TRBV5-1; cdr3_nt: TGCGCCAGCAGCTTGGACGTCGCGGGGGGAACAGATACGCAGTATTTT; cdr3_aa: CASSLDVAGGTDTQYF